These T cell receptor beta chains were read from a single sample in a study of Graves' ophthalmopathy and Graves' hyperthyroidism. Using its own MiXCR run on the multiplex PCR reads, TCRdb lists one record per CDR3 protein. The data contain over a million distinct CDR3 sequences, 35% to 40% of them singletons. The specimen was peripheral blood or thyroid tissue (not recorded which). The receptors were gathered from an adult man with Graves' hyperthyroidism. Each CDR3 is given with its conserved first and last residue. The D gene is left open where the match is weak. A clone size is listed for some rows: how often the clone was seen (once, few, many), or a class if it is expanded.

TGTGCCAGTAGTCGCCGCGAAGCACAGGGAAACACTGAAGCTTTCTTT	CASSRREAQGNTEAFF	TRBV19	TRBJ1-1	-	-
TGTGCCAGCAGGTCTGGGGGACGGAACACCGGGGAGCTGTTTTTT	CASRSGGRNTGELFF	TRBV7-8	TRBJ2-2	-	-
TGTGCCAGTAGTACAGGGACTAGCGGGAACGCCGAAGCTTTCTTT	CASSTGTSGNAEAFF	TRBV19	TRBJ1-1	-	-
TGTGCCAGCAGCCAAGGCGACAGGGGGCGCCGGGAGACCCAGTACTTC	CASSQGDRGRRETQYF	TRBV7-3	TRBJ2-5	TRBD1	few
TGTGCCAGCAGCCCGGGACAGGGGGCGCGGGTAGAGACCCAGTACTTC	CASSPGQGARVETQYF	TRBV7-8	TRBJ2-5	TRBD1	-
TGCAGTGCTAGAGGGGCAGCCAACACCGGGGAGCTGTTTTTT	CSARGAANTGELFF	TRBV20-1	TRBJ2-2	-	many
TGTGCCATCAGTGAAGGCCGAGATTGGGGAAACACCATATATTTT	CAISEGRDWGNTIYF	TRBV10-3	TRBJ1-3	-	many
TGTGCCAGTAGTATGCGCGAGGATCAGCCCCAGCATTTT	CASSMREDQPQHF	TRBV19	TRBJ1-5	-	many
TGCGCCAGCAGCACGGGACAGGGGGCCGTCGGGGAGCTGTTTTTT	CASSTGQGAVGELFF	TRBV5-1	TRBJ2-2	TRBD1	-
TGTGCCACCAGCAGCTTTCTGGCCAACTCCTACGAGCAGTACTTC	CATSSFLANSYEQYF	TRBV15	TRBJ2-7	-	-
TGTGCCATCACCAGGGGGACAGGGGCTTCACCCCTCCACTTT	CAITRGTGASPLHF	TRBV10-3	TRBJ1-6	TRBD1	-
TGTGCCAGCAGCTCGGGACAGGCACCTACCTATGGCTACACCTTC	CASSSGQAPTYGYTF	TRBV11-2	TRBJ1-2	TRBD1	-
TGCAGTGCTGGACTAGCGGCGGACACCGGGGAGCTGTTTTTT	CSAGLAADTGELFF	TRBV20-1	TRBJ2-2	TRBD2	many
TGTGCCAGCAGTTACCGGCAGGGGAGCACCTACGAGCAGTACTTC	CASSYRQGSTYEQYF	TRBV10-3	TRBJ2-7	-	-
TGTGCCAGCAGCTTTTTCCTCCCAAACTCTGGAAACACCATATATTTT	CASSFFLPNSGNTIYF	TRBV7-9	TRBJ1-3	-	-
TGTGCCAGCAGGAGCGGGGGCTACGAGCAGTACTTC	CASRSGGYEQYF	TRBV28	TRBJ2-7	TRBD2	many
TGCGCCAGCAGCTATGGACAGGGATCGAACACTGAAGCTTTCTTT	CASSYGQGSNTEAFF	TRBV5-1	TRBJ1-1	TRBD1	many
TGTGCCAGCAGCCTAGCGGGAGAGAGGGAGCAGTTCTTC	CASSLAGEREQFF	TRBV25-1	TRBJ2-1	TRBD2	few
TGCGCCAGCAGCCAAGAGGTGGCAGGTTCGCAGCCCCAGCATTTT	CASSQEVAGSQPQHF	TRBV4-3	TRBJ1-5	-	many
TGTGCCAGCAGCGTAGAGCGGGGGGCCGCCTACGAGCAGTACTTC	CASSVERGAAYEQYF	TRBV7-6	TRBJ2-7	TRBD2	-
TGCAGCAGCTTAGGAGGGGGGCTGGAGACCCAGTACTTC	CSSLGGGLETQYF	TRBV29-1	TRBJ2-5	-	-
TGCAGCTTTCAGGGGAACTATGGCTACACCTTC	CSFQGNYGYTF	TRBV29-1	TRBJ1-2	-	few
TGTGCCACCAGTGACCCAGGGGGCAACACCGGGGAGCTGTTTTTT	CATSDPGGNTGELFF	TRBV24-1	TRBJ2-2	TRBD1	many
TGTGCCAGCAGCTTAGAGGGGACAGGGATCTACGAGCAGTACTTC	CASSLEGTGIYEQYF	TRBV11-2	TRBJ2-7	TRBD1	many
TGCGCCAGCAGTGAACCTAGCGGGGCCTTGGGGGGAGATAGCAATCAGCCCCAGCATTTT	CASSEPSGALGGDSNQPQHF	TRBV10-2	TRBJ1-5	-	-
TGTGCCATCAGTGAAGGTTCCGGGACAGGGAGAAGTGGGGCCAACGTCCTGACTTTC	CAISEGSGTGRSGANVLTF	TRBV10-3	TRBJ2-6	TRBD1	few
TGTGCCAGCAGCCAGGACAGGGGACGAGGTAAAGCTTTCTTT	CASSQDRGRGKAFF	TRBV14	TRBJ1-1	TRBD1	many
TGTGCCAGCAGCCTCACCGGGACAGTTGGCTACACCTTC	CASSLTGTVGYTF	TRBV14	TRBJ1-2	TRBD1	-
TGTGCCACACGGGACAGGCGGTACGAGCAGTACTTC	CATRDRRYEQYF	TRBV10-3	TRBJ2-7	TRBD1	many
TGTGCCAGCAGTACTACCAGGGGCGGCACTGAAGCTTTCTTT	CASSTTRGGTEAFF	TRBV25-1	TRBJ1-1	-	many
TGCAGTGCTAAACAGATAATTTACCAAGAGACCCAGTACTTC	CSAKQIIYQETQYF	TRBV20-1	TRBJ2-5	-	-
TGCAGCGCGGGCAGCTTGAACACTGAAGCTTTCTTT	CSAGSLNTEAFF	TRBV29-1	TRBJ1-1	-	few
TGTGCCAGCAGCTCCTGGACAGAGACTAATGAAAAACTGTTTTTT	CASSSWTETNEKLFF	TRBV7-9	TRBJ1-4	-	many
TGTGCCAGCAGCTTAATTTCGGGGGCGGGAGGCTACACCTTC	CASSLISGAGGYTF	TRBV11-2	TRBJ1-2	-	few
TGTGCCAGCAGGAGCGGGAGTCGTAGCCACGAGCAGTACTTC	CASRSGSRSHEQYF	TRBV12-3/TRBV12-4	TRBJ2-7	TRBD2	few
TGCAGTGCCGACCCGGCAGGGCCAAGCTCCTACGAGCAGTACTTC	CSADPAGPSSYEQYF	TRBV20-1	TRBJ2-7	-	few
TGTGCCACCAGCAGAGATGGGACATCTACCCACGAGCAGTACTTC	CATSRDGTSTHEQYF	TRBV15	TRBJ2-7	-	few
TGTGCCAGCAGTCACCCCGGGACGGAGACCCAGTACTTC	CASSHPGTETQYF	TRBV6-2/TRBV6-3	TRBJ2-5	-	many
TGTGCCAGCAGCTTACAGTCGACGGTCGGGACCCAGTACTTC	CASSLQSTVGTQYF	TRBV11-2	TRBJ2-5	-	many
TGTGCCAGCAGCAGACCGACAGCCCCCTACGAGCAGTACTTC	CASSRPTAPYEQYF	TRBV7-9	TRBJ2-7	-	-
TGTGCCAGCAGCTACGACAGGGGCTACGAGCAGTACTTC	CASSYDRGYEQYF	TRBV12-3/TRBV12-4	TRBJ2-7	TRBD1	many
TGTGCCATCAGACCGGTCCTTCAAGAGACCCAGTACTTC	CAIRPVLQETQYF	TRBV10-3	TRBJ2-5	-	many
TGCGCCAGCAGCCAGGGAGGACTAGCGGGGGACTCTTACGAGCAGTACTTC	CASSQGGLAGDSYEQYF	TRBV4-3	TRBJ2-7	TRBD2	-